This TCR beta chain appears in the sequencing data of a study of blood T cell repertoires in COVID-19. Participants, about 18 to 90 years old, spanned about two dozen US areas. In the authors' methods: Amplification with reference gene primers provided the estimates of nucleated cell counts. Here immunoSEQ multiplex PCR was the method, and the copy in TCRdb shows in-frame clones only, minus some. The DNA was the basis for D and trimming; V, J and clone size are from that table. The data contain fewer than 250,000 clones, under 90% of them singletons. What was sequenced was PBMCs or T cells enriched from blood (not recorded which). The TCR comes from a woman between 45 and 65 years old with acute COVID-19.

CDR3 in amino acids: CASTQNRGTGKRTTGELFF. CDR3 coding DNA: TGCGCCAGCACCCAAAACAGGGGAACCGGGAAAAGAACCACCGGGGAGCTGTTTTTT. J is TRBJ2-2 and V is TRBV23-1; 7 positions agree with TRBD1. TRBV23-1 is an open reading frame whose function is uncertain. Losses at the gene ends were 7 bases for V and 4 bases for J; bases not matched to a gene: 21. This CDR3 has 19 amino acids.